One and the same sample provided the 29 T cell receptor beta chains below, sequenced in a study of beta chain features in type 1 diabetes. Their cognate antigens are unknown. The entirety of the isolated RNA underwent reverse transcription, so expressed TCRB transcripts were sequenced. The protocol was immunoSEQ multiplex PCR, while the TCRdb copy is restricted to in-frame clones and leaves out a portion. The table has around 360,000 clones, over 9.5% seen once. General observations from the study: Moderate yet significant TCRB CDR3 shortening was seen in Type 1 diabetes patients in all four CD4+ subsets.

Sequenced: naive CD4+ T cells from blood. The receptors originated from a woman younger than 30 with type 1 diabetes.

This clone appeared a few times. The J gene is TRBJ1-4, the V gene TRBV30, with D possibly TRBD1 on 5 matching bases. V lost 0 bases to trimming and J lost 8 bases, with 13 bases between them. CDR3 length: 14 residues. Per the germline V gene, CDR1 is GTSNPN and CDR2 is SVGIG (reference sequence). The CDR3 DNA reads TGTGCCTGGAGTGTAGCAGGGAACGGGGAAAAACTGTTTTTT. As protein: CAWSVAGNGEKLFF.

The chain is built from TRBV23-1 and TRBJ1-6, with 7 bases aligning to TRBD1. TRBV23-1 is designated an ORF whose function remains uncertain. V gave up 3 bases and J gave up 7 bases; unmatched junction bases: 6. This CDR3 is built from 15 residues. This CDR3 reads CASSHRGTENSPLHF. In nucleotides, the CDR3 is TGCGCCAGCAGTCATCGAGGGACAGAAAATTCACCCCTCCACTTT.

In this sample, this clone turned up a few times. The CDR3 bases are TGTGCCAGCAGACAGGGCACTGAAGCTTTCTTT. Its protein product is CASRQGTEAFF. This rearrangement joins TRBV28 to TRBJ1-1; perhaps TRBD1 as D (6 bases). The germline gives CDR1 MDHEN, CDR2 SYDVKM. Trimming left V 6 bases short and J 4 bases short, with 6 bases between. This CDR3 comprises 11 residues.

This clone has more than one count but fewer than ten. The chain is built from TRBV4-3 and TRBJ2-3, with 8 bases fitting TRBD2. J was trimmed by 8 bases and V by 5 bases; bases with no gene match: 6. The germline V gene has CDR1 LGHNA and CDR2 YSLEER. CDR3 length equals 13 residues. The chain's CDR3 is CASSSRGGGTQYF. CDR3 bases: TGCGCCAGCAGCTCTCGGGGGGGAGGTACGCAGTATTTT.

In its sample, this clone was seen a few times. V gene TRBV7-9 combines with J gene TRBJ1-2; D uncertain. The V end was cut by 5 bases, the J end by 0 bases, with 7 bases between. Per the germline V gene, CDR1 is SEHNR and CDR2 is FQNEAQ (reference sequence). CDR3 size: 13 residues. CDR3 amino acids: CASSPLANYGYTF. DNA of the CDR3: TGTGCCAGCAGCCCATTAGCTAACTATGGCTACACCTTC.

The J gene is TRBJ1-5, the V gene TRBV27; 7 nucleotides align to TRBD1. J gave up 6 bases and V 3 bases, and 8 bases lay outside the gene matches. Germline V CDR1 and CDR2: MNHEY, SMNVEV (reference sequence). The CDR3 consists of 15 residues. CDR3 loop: CASSFSRDRAQPQHF. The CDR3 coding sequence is TGTGCCAGCAGTTTCTCCCGGGACAGAGCTCAGCCCCAGCATTTT.

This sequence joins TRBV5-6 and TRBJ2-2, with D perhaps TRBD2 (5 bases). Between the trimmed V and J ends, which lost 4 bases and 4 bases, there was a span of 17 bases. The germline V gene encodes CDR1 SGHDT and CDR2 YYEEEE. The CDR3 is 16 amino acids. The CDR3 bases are TGTGCCAGCAGCCCCGTTTCTAGCAGGCGCACCGGGGAGCTGTTTTTT. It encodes CASSPVSSRRTGELFF. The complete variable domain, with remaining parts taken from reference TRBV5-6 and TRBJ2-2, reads DAGVTQSPTHLIKTRGQQVTLRCSPKSGHDTVSWYQQALGQGPQFIFQYYEEEERQRGNFPDRFSGHQFPNYSSELNVNALLLGDSALYLCASSPVSSRRTGELFFGEGSRLTVL.

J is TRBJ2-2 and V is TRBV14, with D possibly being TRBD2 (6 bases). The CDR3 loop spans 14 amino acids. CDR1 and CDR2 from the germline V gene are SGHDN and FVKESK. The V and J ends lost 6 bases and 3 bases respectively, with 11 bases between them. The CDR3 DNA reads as TGTGCCAGCAGATATAGCGGATACACCGGGGAGCTGTTTTTT. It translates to CASRYSGYTGELFF.

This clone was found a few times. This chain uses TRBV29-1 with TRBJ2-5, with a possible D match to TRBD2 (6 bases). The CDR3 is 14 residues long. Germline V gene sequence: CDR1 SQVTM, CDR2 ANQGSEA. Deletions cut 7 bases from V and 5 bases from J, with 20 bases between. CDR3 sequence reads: CSASLALLRETQYF. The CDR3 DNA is TGCAGCGCCTCACTAGCTCTCCTAAGGGAGACCCAGTACTTC. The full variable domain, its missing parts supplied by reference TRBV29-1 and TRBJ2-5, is SAVISQKPSRDICQRGTSLTIQCQVDSQVTMMFWYRQQPGQSLTLIATANQGSEATYESGFVIDKFPISRPNLTFSTLTVSNMSPEDSSIYLCSASLALLRETQYFGPGTRLLVL.

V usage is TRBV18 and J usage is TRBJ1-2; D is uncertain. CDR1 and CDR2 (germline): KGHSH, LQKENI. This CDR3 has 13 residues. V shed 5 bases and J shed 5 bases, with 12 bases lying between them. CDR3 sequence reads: CASSKEQPYGYTF. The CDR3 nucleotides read TGTGCCAGCTCAAAGGAGCAACCTTATGGCTACACCTTC.

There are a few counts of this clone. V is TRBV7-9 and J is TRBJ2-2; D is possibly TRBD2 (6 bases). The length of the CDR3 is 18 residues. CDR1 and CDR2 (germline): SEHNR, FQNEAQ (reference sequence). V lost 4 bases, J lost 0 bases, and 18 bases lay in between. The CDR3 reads CASSSRSSAGSNTGELFF. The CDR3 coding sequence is TGTGCCAGCAGCTCGCGTTCAAGTGCGGGGTCGAACACCGGGGAGCTGTTTTTT.

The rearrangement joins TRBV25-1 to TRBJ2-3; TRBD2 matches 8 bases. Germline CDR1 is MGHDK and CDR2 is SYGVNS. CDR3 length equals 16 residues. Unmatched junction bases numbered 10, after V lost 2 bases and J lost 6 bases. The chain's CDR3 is CASSEPRGGVFDTQYF. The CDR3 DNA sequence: TGTGCCAGCAGTGAACCCCGGGGGGGGGTTTTTGATACGCAGTATTTT.

The CDR3 nucleotides are TGTGCCAGTAGTTCCGACAGGGAACAGCATTTT. As protein: CASSSDREQHF. The chain joins TRBV19 to TRBJ1-5; the match to TRBD1 covers 7 bases. The V gene's germline CDR1 is LNHDA and CDR2 SQIVND (reference sequence). Losses at the gene ends were 5 bases for V and 13 bases for J; bases not matched to a gene: 5. The CDR3 has 11 residues.

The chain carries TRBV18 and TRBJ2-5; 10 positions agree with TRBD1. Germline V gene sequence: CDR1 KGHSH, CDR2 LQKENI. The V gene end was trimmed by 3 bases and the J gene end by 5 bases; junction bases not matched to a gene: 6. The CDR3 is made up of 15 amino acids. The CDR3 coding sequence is TGTGCCAGCTCACCCAAGGGACAGGGGTATGAGACCCAGTACTTC. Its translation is CASSPKGQGYETQYF.

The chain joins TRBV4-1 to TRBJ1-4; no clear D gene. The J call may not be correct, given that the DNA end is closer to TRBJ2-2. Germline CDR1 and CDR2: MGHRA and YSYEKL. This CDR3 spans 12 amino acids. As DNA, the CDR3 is TGCGCCAGCAGCCTACCGTCCCGGGAGCTGTTTTTT. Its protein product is CASSLPSRELFF.

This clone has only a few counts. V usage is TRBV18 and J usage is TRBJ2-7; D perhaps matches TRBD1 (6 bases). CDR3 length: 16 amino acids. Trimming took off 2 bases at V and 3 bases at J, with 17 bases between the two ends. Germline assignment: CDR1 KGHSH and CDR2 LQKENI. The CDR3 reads CASSPIGWTEFYEQYF. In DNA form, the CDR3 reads TGTGCCAGCTCACCAATCGGCTGGACAGAGTTCTACGAGCAGTACTTC.

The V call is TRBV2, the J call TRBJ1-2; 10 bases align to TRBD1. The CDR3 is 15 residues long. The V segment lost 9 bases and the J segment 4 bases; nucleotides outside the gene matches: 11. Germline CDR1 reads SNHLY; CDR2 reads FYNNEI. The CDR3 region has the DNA TGTGCCAGTCGGGTCGGGACAGGGGTAGCCTATGGCTACACCTTC. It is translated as CASRVGTGVAYGYTF.

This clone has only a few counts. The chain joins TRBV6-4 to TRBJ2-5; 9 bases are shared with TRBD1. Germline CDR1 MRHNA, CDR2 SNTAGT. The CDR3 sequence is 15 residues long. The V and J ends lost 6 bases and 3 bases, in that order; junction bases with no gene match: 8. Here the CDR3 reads CASSATGTGKETQYF. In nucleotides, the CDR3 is TGTGCCAGCAGCGCAACCGGGACAGGGAAAGAGACCCAGTACTTC.

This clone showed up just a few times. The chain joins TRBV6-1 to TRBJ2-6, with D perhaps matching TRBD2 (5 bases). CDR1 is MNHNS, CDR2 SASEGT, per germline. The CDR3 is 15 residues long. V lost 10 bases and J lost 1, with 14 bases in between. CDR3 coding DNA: TGTGCCACAAAACGGGATGAGTCTGGGGCCAACGTCCTGACTTTC. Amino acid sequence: CATKRDESGANVLTF.

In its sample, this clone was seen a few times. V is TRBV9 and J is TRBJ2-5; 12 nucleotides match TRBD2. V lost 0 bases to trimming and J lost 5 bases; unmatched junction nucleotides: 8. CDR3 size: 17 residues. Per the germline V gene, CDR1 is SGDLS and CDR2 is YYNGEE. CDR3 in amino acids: CASSVGGLAGPRETQYF. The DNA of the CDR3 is TGTGCCAGCAGCGTAGGCGGACTAGCGGGGCCGAGGGAGACCCAGTACTTC.

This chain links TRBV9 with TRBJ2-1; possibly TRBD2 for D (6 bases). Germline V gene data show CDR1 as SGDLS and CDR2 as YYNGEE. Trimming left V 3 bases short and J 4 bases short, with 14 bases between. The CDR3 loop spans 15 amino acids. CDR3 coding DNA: TGTGCCAGCAGCGCCCAAGGGCGGGGTTACAATGAGCAGTTCTTC. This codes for CASSAQGRGYNEQFF.

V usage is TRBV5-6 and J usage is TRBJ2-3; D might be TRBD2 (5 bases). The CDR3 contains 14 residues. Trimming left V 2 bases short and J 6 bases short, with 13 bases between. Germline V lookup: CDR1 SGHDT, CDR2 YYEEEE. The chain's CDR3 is CASSFGLPTDTQYF. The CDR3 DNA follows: TGTGCCAGCAGCTTCGGACTTCCCACGGATACGCAGTATTTT.

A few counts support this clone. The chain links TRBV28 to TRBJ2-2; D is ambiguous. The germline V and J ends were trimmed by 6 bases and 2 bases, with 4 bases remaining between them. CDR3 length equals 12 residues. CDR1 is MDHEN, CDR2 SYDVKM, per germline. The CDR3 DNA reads TGTGCCAGCAGCAAAAACACCGGGGAGCTGTTTTTT. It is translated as CASSKNTGELFF.

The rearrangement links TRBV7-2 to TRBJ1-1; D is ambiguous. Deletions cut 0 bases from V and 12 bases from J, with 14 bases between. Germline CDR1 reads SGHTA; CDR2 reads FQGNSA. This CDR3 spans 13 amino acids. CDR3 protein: CASSLADTLMPFF. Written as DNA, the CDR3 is TGTGCCAGCAGCTTAGCCGACACGTTGATGCCTTTCTTT.

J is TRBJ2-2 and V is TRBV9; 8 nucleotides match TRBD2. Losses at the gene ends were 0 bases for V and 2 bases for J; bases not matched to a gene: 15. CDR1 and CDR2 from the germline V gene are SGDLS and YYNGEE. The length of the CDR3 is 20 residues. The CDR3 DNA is TGTGCCAGCAGCGTAGGTCACCCGGGGGGGAGCGGGCCAAACACCGGGGAGCTGTTTTTT. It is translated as CASSVGHPGGSGPNTGELFF. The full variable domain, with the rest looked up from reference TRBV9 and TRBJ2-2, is DSGVTQTPKHLITATGQRVTLRCSPRSGDLSVYWYQQSLDQGLQFLIQYYNGEERAKGNILERFSAQQFPDLHSELNLSSLELGDSALYFCASSVGHPGGSGPNTGELFFGEGSRLTVL.

CDR3 sequence: CASSSPTGLAYNEQFF. The CDR3 nucleotides are TGTGCCAGCAGCTCCCCAACAGGGTTGGCCTACAATGAGCAGTTCTTC. The V and J genes are TRBV5-4 and TRBJ2-1; TRBD1 might be the D (6 bases). V lost 3 bases, J lost 2 bases, and 15 bases lay in between. CDR1 is SGHNT, CDR2 YYREEE, per germline (reference sequence). There are 16 residues in the CDR3.

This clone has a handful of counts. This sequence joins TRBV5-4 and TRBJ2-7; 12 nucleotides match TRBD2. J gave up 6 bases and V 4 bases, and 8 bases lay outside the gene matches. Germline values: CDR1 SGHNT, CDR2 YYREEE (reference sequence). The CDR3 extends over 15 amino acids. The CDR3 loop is CASSQGLAGQGEQYF. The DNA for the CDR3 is TGTGCCAGCAGCCAAGGACTAGCGGGACAGGGCGAGCAGTACTTC.

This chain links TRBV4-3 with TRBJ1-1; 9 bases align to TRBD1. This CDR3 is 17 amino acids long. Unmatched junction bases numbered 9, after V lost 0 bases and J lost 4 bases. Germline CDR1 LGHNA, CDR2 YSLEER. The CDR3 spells CASSQDPRGTGTTEAFF. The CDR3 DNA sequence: TGCGCCAGCAGCCAAGACCCAAGGGGGACAGGGACCACTGAAGCTTTCTTT.

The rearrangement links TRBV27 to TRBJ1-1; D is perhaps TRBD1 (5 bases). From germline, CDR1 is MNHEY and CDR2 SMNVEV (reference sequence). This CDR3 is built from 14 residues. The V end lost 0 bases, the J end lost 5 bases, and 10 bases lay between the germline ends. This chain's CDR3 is CASSLSGRRTEAFF. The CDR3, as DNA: TGTGCCAGCAGTTTATCGGGGCGACGAACTGAAGCTTTCTTT.